Reported below is one T cell receptor beta chain. What it recognizes is unknown. CDR1 is LNHNV and CDR2 is YYDKDF in the germline V gene (reference sequence). The trim removed 4 bases at V and 2 bases at J, leaving 5 bases unmatched. The CDR3 is 15 residues long. The study ran its PCR with 60 Vbeta and 13 Jbeta primers. The assay was immunoSEQ multiplex PCR, and TCRdb's table has in-frame clones only and misses some. The listing records more than 45,000 clones. This sample was included in a study of cytomegalovirus exposure and HLA in healthy donors. Study-wide points: Later analysis associated a missense DCLRE1C variant with TCR beta V- and J-gene trimming. There were some public TCRs occurring in many donors, but most TCR sequences were rare. Productive status was seen about 87% or about 30% of the time for most TCR beta V segments in an earlier analysis.

The receptor's source is a woman aged 25 to 39 in good health and CMV-seropositive. The rearrangement links TRBV15 to TRBJ2-5, with 9 bases identical to TRBD2. Material: PBMCs. CDR3 amino acids: CATSTGTSRQETQYF. CDR3 coding DNA: TGTGCCACCAGCACGGGGACTAGCAGACAAGAGACCCAGTACTTC.